The sequence of this T cell receptor (beta chain) was determined in a study of patients and donors after allogeneic stem cell transplantation. TCRdb re-derived calls from the RT-PCR reads in MiXCR, one entry per CDR3 protein. The sample includes some 960,000 distinct CDR3 sequences, about a sixth of them seen just once. There are many counts of this clonotype. The receptor comes from a human donor who was either an allogeneic HSCT recipient or a stem cell or donor lymphocyte infusion donor (not recorded which). It is not recorded whose cells these are; they may come from a transplant donor. The specimen sequenced was blood, either unsorted or a sorted T cell fraction (not recorded which).

Written as DNA, the CDR3 is TGCAGTGCTAGTATGGGAGATTCGCCCTACGAGCAGTACTTC. As protein: CSASMGDSPYEQYF. V usage is TRBV20-1 and J usage is TRBJ2-7; D is perhaps TRBD2 (5 bases). In germline, CDR1 is DFQATT, CDR2 SNEGSKA (reference sequence). The CDR3 has 14 amino acids. V was pared by 3 bases and J by 2 bases, with 14 bases between.